The clone carrying this T cell receptor beta chain was seen only a few times. The target antigen is unknown. The germline V and J ends were trimmed by 2 bases and 0 bases, with 4 bases remaining between them. The CDR3 has 13 residues. The V gene's germline CDR1 is LGHNA and CDR2 YSLEER. Construction of the TCRbeta library involved unique molecular identifiers. Using its own MiXCR run on the PCR reads, TCRdb lists one record per CDR3 protein. The table has fewer than 700,000 distinct CDR3 sequences, 10% to 15% seen once. The data originate from a study of T-cell reconstitution after alpha-beta-depleted transplantation in children. The study, taken as a whole, reports: It was newly produced T cells that mostly accounted for T-cell counts and diversity one year after transplant. The study reportedly traced alpha-beta T cells about two months after transplant to several hundred expanded graft clones. Some patients owed their high day-60 TCRbeta diversity to surviving recipient T cells and thymic progenitors.

Sequences were derived from PBMCs, mostly from graft donor cells, sampled 360 days after TCRalphabeta/CD19-depleted stem cell transplant. This sequence joins TRBV4-3 and TRBJ1-1; D remains unclear. This TCR derives from a male patient younger than 18 who had a stem cell transplant for acute myeloid leukemia, so the T cells may come from the graft donor. In DNA form, the CDR3 reads TGCGCCAGCAGCCAAAGGATGAACACTGAAGCTTTCTTT. Residues: CASSQRMNTEAFF.